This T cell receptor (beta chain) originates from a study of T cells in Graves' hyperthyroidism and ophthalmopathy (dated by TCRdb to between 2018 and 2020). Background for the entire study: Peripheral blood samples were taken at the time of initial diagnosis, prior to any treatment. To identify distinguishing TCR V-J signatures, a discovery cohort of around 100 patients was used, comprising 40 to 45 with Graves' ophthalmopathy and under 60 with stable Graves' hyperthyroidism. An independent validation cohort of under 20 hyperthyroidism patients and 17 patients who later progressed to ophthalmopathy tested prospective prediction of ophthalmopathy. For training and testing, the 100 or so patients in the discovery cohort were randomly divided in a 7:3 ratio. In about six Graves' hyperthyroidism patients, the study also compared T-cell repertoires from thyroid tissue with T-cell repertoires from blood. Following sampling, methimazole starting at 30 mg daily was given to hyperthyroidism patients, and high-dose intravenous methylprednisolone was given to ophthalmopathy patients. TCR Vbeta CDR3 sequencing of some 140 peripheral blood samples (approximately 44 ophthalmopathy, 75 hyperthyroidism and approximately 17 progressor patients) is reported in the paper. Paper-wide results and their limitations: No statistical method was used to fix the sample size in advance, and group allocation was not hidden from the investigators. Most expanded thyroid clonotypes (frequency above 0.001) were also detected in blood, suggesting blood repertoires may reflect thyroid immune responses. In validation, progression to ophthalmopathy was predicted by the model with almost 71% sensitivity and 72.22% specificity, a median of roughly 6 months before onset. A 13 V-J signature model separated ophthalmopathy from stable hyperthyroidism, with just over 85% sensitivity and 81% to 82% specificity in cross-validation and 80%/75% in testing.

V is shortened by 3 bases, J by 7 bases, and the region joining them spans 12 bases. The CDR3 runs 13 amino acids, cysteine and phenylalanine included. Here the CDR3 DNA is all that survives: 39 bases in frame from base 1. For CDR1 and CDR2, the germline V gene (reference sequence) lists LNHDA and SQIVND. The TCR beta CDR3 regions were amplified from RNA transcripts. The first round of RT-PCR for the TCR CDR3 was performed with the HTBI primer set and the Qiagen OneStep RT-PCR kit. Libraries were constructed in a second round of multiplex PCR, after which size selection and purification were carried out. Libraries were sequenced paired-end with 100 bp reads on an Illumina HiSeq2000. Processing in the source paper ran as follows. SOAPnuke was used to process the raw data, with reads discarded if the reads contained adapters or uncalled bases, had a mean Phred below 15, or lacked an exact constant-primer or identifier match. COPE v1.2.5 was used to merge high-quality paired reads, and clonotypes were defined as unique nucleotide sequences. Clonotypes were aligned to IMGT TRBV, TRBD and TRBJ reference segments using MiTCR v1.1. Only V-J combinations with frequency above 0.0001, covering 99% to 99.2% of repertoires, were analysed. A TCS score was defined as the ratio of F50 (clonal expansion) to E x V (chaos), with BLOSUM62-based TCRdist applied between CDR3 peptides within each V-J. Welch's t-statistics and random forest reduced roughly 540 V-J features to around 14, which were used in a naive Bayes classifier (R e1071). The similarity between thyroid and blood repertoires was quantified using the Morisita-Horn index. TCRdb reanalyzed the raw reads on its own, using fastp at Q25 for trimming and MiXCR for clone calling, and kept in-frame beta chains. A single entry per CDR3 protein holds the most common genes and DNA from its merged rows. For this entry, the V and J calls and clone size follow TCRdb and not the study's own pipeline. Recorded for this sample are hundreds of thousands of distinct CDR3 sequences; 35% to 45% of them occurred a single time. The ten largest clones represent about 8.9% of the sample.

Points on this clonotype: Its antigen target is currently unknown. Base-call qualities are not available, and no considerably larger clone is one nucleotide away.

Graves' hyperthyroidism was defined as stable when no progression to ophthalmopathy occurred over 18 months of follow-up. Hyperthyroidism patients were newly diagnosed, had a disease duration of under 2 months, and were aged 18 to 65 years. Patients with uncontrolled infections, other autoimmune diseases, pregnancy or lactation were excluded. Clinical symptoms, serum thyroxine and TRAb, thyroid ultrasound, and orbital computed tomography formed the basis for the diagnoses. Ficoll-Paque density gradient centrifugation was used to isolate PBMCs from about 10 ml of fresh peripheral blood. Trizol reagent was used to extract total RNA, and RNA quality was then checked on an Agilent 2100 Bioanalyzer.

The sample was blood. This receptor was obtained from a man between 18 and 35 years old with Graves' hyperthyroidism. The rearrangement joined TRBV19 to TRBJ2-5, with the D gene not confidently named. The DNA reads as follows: TGTGCCAGTAGTATGGTCTCTCGAGGGACCCAGTACTTC. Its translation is CASSMVSRGTQYF.